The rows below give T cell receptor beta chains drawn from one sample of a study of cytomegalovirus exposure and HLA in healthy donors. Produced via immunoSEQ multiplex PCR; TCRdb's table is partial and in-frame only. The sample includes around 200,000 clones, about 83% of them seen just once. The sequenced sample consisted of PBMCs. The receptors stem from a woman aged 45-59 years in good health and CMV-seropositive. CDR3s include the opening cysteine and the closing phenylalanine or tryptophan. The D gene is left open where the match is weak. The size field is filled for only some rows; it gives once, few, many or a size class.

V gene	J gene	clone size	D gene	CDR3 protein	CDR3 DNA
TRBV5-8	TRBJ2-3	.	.	CASSPLRAGTDTQYF	TGTGCCAGCAGCCCGCTGCGGGCCGGCACAGATACGCAGTATTTT
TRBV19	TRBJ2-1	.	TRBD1	CASSLQTGYNEQFF	TGTGCCAGTAGTCTCCAGACAGGGTACAATGAGCAGTTCTTC
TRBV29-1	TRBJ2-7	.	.	CSFGASTYEQYF	TGCAGTTTCGGTGCCTCTACCTACGAGCAGTACTTC
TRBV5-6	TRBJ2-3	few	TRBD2	CASRGLAEGDTQYF	TGTGCCAGCAGGGGACTAGCGGAGGGGGATACGCAGTATTTT
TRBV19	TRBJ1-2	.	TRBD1	CASRATGDSYGYTF	TGTGCCAGTAGGGCAACAGGGGACTCATATGGCTACACCTTC
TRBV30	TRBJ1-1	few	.	CAWSGILRGNTEAFF	TGTGCCTGGAGTGGAATCCTCCGGGGGAACACTGAAGCTTTCTTT
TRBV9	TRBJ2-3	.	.	CASSVAPRGTDTQYF	TGTGCCAGCAGCGTAGCACCCAGAGGGACAGATACGCAGTATTTT
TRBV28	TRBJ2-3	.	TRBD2	CASSLWTSGGLTDTQYF	TGTGCCAGCAGTTTATGGACTAGCGGGGGGCTCACAGATACGCAGTATTTT
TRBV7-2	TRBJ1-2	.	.	CASSRGGRLQGYTF	TGTGCCAGCAGTCGGGGGGGACGGCTCCAGGGCTACACCTTC
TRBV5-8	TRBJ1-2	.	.	CASSFEPNYGYTF	TGTGCCAGCAGCTTCGAGCCTAACTATGGCTACACCTTC
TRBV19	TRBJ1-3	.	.	CASMFLRRRGGAYSGNTIYF	TGTGCCAGTATGTTCCTAAGACGCCGAGGGGGGGCCTACTCTGGAAACACCATATATTTT
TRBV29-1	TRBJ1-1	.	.	CSATDPGLEAFF	TGCAGCGCTACAGACCCTGGGCTCGAAGCTTTCTTT
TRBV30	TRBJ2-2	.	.	CAWRRVYTGELFF	TGTGCCTGGCGGAGGGTCTACACCGGGGAGCTGTTTTTT
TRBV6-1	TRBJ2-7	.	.	CASAAAPRYEQYF	TGTGCCAGCGCGGCAGCGCCCCGATACGAGCAGTACTTC
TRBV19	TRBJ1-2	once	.	CASSKPGYYGYTF	TGTGCCAGTAGTAAGCCGGGTTACTATGGCTACACCTTC
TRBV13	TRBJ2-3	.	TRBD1	CASSSWTGGGDTQYF	TGTGCCAGCAGCTCCTGGACAGGGGGCGGGGATACGCAGTATTTT
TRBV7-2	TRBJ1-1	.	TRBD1	CASSPGTGFSEAFF	TGTGCCAGCAGTCCCGGGACAGGGTTTTCTGAAGCTTTCTTT
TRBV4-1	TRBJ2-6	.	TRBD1	CASSQDRGSGSGANVLTF	TGCGCCAGCAGCCAAGACAGGGGGTCTGGGTCTGGGGCCAACGTCCTGACTTTC
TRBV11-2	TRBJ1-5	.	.	CASSLDRVGQPQHF	TGTGCCAGCAGCTTAGACAGGGTGGGTCAGCCCCAGCATTTT
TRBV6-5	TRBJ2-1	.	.	CASSYGRLFLHEQFF	TGTGCCAGCAGTTACGGCAGATTATTCTTGCATGAGCAGTTCTTC
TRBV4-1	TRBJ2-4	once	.	CASSQRGGGTKNIQYF	TGCGCCAGCAGCCAGAGGGGGGGTGGGACCAAAAACATTCAGTACTTC